Listed below are T cell receptor beta chains from one sample, sequenced in a study of T-cell memory formation after mild COVID-19. Using its own MiXCR run on the 5' RACE reads, TCRdb lists one record per CDR3 protein. The profile covers under 450,000 distinct CDR3 sequences, with around an eighth appearing a single time and roughly 22% taken by the ten largest. Sequencing was performed on PBMCs or a T cell subset sorted from them (not recorded which). The receptors were sampled from a man between 18 and 35 years old who had mild COVID-19 (a few samples of this study predate the infection). Cell type and time point are not known. The CDR3 runs from the conserved cysteine through the conserved F or W. Fields, in order: J gene, V gene, CDR3 protein.

TRBJ1-1 TRBV7-2 CASRLRELNTEAFF
TRBJ2-3 TRBV7-6 CASSLSPWDTQYF
TRBJ1-2 TRBV19 CASSTTDNYGYTF
TRBJ1-3 TRBV18 CASSPSFSGAGNTIYF
TRBJ1-5 TRBV7-2 CASSLDSAGGGPQHF
TRBJ2-7 TRBV7-2 CASSFDRLAYEQYF
TRBJ2-2 TRBV10-3 CAIRERTGELFF
TRBJ1-1 TRBV20-1 CSARTGGGNTEAFF
TRBJ1-3 TRBV9 CASSVETSGAGNTIYF
TRBJ2-3 TRBV20-1 CSAGPGGSTDTQYF
TRBJ2-1 TRBV6-2/TRBV6-3 CASSYRGLGVNEQFF
TRBJ1-2 TRBV7-2 CASSLTSGDLYGYTF
TRBJ2-5 TRBV10-3 CAISGQGQETQYF
TRBJ2-5 TRBV12-3/TRBV12-4 CASSLPYGAGENQETQYF
TRBJ2-5 TRBV24-1 CATSGQGAEETQYF
TRBJ1-2 TRBV7-2 CASSPRTGDFYGYTF
TRBJ1-1 TRBV12-3/TRBV12-4 CASRNSRDTEAFF
TRBJ2-5 TRBV7-9 CASRTSGGKETQYF
TRBJ1-1 TRBV24-1 CATSDGPWAFF
TRBJ2-5 TRBV20-1 CSLKRGGVETQYF
TRBJ1-1 TRBV27 CASRRSSAGETEAFF
TRBJ2-7 TRBV4-1 CASSRPGQGSREQYF
TRBJ2-7 TRBV5-1 CASSLDQGIGEQYF
TRBJ2-5 TRBV7-9 CASSLREETQYF
TRBJ1-2 TRBV4-3 CASSQVPGLRYGYTF
TRBJ2-3 TRBV24-1 CATSELDRGTDTQYF
TRBJ2-1 TRBV7-3 CASSFSGYNEQFF
TRBJ2-3 TRBV20-1 CSAALAGGGAATQYF
TRBJ1-5 TRBV10-3 CAISETSEGPQHF
TRBJ2-1 TRBV6-2/TRBV6-3 CASSYRRSGGSREQFF
TRBJ1-5 TRBV6-5 CASSYYMGENQPQHF
TRBJ2-5 TRBV7-2 CASRLSKTQYF
TRBJ2-2 TRBV25-1 CASSENVVAGVTGELFF
TRBJ2-1 TRBV7-3 CASSRGLAAGNEQFF
TRBJ2-3 TRBV6-5 CATRGFRGATDTQYF
TRBJ2-5 TRBV15 CATSRDYPGTGDETQYF
TRBJ1-1 TRBV5-1 CASSAGLRSRRGATEAFF
TRBJ2-5 TRBV5-1 CASSAGTGDETQYF
TRBJ1-2 TRBV11-2 CASSLEGTPYGYTF
TRBJ1-4 TRBV6-6 CASSYPFTELGTGLNEKLFF
TRBJ2-1 TRBV5-1 CASSLIAGGLSYNEQFF
TRBJ2-5 TRBV5-1 CASFPTGQETQYF
TRBJ2-7 TRBV30 CAWSPLAGGMFYEQYF
TRBJ2-6 TRBV7-2 CASNRESSGANVLTF
TRBJ2-3 TRBV7-3 CASSFDRVADTQYF
TRBJ2-1 TRBV19 CASLGTDDEQFF
TRBJ2-1 TRBV15 CATSMRAHNEQFF
TRBJ2-1 TRBV4-3 CASSQDFTAAYNEQFF
TRBJ2-3 TRBV29-1 CSVEVWLAGPTQYF
TRBJ2-5 TRBV7-9 CASSARERLGETQYF
TRBJ1-5 TRBV6-5 CASSYSRGRDQPQHF
TRBJ2-3 TRBV2 CASGARPWTGGKDTQYF
TRBJ2-7 TRBV11-2 CASSLEATGTYEQYF